These T cell receptor beta chains were read from a single sample in a study of identical twins. TCRdb processed the 5' RACE reads anew with MiXCR; each CDR3 protein has one entry. The sample records around 450,000 distinct CDR3 sequences, approximately 14% being singletons. These data also featured in a second study, about yellow fever vaccine responses in identical twins.

The sample comprised CD4+ T cells sorted from blood. Receptors originate from a woman between 18 and 29 years old in good health. Each CDR3 is given with its conserved first and last residue. The D gene is left open where the match is weak. Clone size, where shown, is once, few, many, or a class for clones that have expanded.

few,TRBD1,TRBJ2-5,TRBV25-1,TGTGCCAGCAGGACAGGGGGCCAAGAGACCCAGTACTTC,CASRTGGQETQYF
many,TRBD2,TRBJ2-1,TRBV10-3,TGTGCCTCAAGACTAGCGGGGGACTCCTACAATGAGCAGTTCTTC,CASRLAGDSYNEQFF
few,.,TRBJ1-5,TRBV28,TGTGCCAGCAATAATGTACAGCGAAATCAGCCCCAGCATTTT,CASNNVQRNQPQHF
.,TRBD1,TRBJ2-7,TRBV6-6,TGTGCCAGCAGTCAACAGGGGTGGGAGCAGTACTTC,CASSQQGWEQYF
few,TRBD2,TRBJ2-2,TRBV5-4,TGTGCCAGCAGCTTGGGGGGAATGACTAGCGCCGGGGAGCTGTTTTTT,CASSLGGMTSAGELFF
few,.,TRBJ2-5,TRBV7-3,TGTGCCAGCAGCCCTACTAGAAAAGAGACCCAGTACTTC,CASSPTRKETQYF
.,TRBD1,TRBJ2-1,TRBV12-3/TRBV12-4,TGTGCCAGCAGTTTGATGGGACAGGGGGTCAATGAGCAGTTCTTC,CASSLMGQGVNEQFF
.,.,TRBJ2-3,TRBV4-2,TGTGCCAGCGGCCCCGTCATGCGTACAGATACGCAGTATTTT,CASGPVMRTDTQYF
.,TRBD2,TRBJ2-1,TRBV12-3/TRBV12-4,TGTGCCAGCAGTTTAGATCTAGCGGGAGTGTCATACAATGAGCAGTTCTTC,CASSLDLAGVSYNEQFF
.,TRBD2,TRBJ2-1,TRBV9,TGTGCCAGCAGCGAAAGACTAGCGCGAGATGAGCAGTTCTTC,CASSERLARDEQFF
few,.,TRBJ1-2,TRBV12-3/TRBV12-4,TGTGCCAGCAGTTTAACCCTCTATGGCTACACCTTC,CASSLTLYGYTF
few,.,TRBJ1-1,TRBV12-3/TRBV12-4,TGTGCCAGCAGTTTTGGGCCAGGGGAGGGCACTGAAGCTTTCTTT,CASSFGPGEGTEAFF
.,.,TRBJ2-1,TRBV7-2,TGTGCCAGCAGCTGGGGGGCCCCGACCGATGAGCAGTTCTTC,CASSWGAPTDEQFF
few,TRBD2,TRBJ2-1,TRBV12-3/TRBV12-4,TGTGCCAGCAGTGGACTAGCGGGAGGCAGTGAGCAGTTCTTC,CASSGLAGGSEQFF
.,.,TRBJ2-3,TRBV3-1,TGTGCCAGCCCGGGGGGCAGAAGCACAGATACGCAGTATTTT,CASPGGRSTDTQYF